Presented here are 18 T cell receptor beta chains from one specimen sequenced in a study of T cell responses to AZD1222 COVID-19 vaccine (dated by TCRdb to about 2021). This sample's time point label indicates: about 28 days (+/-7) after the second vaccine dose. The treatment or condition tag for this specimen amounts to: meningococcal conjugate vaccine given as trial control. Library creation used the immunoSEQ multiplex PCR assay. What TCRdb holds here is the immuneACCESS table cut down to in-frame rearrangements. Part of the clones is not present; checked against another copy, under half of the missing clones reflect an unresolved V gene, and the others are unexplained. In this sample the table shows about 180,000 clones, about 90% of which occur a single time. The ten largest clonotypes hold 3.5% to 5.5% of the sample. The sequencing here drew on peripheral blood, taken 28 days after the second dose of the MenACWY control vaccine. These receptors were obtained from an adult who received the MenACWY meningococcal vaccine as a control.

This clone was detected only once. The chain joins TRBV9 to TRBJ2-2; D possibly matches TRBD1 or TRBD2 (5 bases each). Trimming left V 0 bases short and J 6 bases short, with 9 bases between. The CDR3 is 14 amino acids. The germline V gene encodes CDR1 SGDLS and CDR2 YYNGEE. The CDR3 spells CASSVVVGAGELFF. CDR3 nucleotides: TGTGCCAGCAGCGTAGTAGTGGGGGCCGGGGAGCTGTTTTTT.

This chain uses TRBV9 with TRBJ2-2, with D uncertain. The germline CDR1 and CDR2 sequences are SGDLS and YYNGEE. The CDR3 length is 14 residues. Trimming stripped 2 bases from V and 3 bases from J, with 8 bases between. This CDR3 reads CASSVLGYTGELFF. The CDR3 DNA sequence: TGTGCCAGCAGCGTGTTGGGCTACACCGGGGAGCTGTTTTTT.

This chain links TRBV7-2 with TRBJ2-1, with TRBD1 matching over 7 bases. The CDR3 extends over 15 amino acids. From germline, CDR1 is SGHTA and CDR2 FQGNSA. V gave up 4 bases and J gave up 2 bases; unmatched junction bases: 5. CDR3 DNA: TGTGCCAGCAGCTCGGGACAGCAGCCCTACAATGAGCAGTTCTTC. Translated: CASSSGQQPYNEQFF.

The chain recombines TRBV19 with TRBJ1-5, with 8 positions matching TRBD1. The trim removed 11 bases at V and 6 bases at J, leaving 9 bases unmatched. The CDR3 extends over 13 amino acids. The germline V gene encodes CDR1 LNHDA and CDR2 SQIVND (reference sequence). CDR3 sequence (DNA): TGTGCCTCCTCGGGACAGGTTATTCAGCCCCAGCATTTT. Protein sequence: CASSGQVIQPQHF.

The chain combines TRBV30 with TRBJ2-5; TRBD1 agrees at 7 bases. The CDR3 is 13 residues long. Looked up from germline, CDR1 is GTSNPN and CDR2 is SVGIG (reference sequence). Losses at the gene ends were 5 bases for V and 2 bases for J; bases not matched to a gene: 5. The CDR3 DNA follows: TGTGCCTGGGGGGACAGCTTACAAGAGACCCAGTACTTC. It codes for CAWGDSLQETQYF.

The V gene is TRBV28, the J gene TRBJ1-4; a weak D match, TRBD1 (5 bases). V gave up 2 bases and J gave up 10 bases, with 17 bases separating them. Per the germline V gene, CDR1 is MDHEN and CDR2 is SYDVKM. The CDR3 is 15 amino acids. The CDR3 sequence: CASSLGAPGWGKLFF. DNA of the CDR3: TGTGCCAGCAGTTTAGGGGCCCCTGGGTGGGGAAAACTGTTTTTT.

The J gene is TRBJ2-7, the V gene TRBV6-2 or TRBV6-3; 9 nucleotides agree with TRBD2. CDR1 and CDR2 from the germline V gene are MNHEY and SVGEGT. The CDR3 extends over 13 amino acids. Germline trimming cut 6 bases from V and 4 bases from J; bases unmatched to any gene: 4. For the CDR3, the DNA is TGTGCCAGCAGCCGGACTAGCGCGTACGAGCAGTACTTC. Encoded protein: CASSRTSAYEQYF.

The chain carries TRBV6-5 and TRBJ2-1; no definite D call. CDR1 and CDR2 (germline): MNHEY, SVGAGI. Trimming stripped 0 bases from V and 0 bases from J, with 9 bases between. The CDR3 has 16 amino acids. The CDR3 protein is CASSYSSPSSYNEQFF. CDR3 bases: TGTGCCAGCAGTTACTCTTCCCCTAGCTCCTACAATGAGCAGTTCTTC.

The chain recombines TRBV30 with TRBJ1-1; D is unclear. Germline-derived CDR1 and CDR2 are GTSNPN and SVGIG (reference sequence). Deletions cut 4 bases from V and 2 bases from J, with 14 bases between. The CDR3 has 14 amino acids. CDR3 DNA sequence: TGTGCCTGGACGGCTGGGAGGGCTAACACTGAAGCTTTCTTT. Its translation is CAWTAGRANTEAFF. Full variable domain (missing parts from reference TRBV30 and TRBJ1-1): SQTIHQWPATLVQPVGSPLSLECTVEGTSNPNLYWYRQAAGRGLQLLFYSVGIGQISSEVPQNLSASRPQDRQFILSSKKLLLSDSGFYLCAWTAGRANTEAFFGQGTRLTVV.

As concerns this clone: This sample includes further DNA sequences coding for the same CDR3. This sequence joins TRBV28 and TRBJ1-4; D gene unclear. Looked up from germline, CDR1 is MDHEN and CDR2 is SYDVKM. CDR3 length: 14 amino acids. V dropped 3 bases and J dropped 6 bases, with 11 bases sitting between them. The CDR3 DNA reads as TGTGCCAGCAGTTTGCGACTTGGGGATGAAAAACTGTTTTTT. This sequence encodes CASSLRLGDEKLFF.

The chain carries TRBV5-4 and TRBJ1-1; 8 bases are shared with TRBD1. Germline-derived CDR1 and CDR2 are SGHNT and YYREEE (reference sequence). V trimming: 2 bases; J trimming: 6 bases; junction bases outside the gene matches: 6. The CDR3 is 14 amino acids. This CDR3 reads CASSLQGVLSEAFF. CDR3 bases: TGTGCCAGCAGCTTACAGGGGGTCTTGTCTGAAGCTTTCTTT.

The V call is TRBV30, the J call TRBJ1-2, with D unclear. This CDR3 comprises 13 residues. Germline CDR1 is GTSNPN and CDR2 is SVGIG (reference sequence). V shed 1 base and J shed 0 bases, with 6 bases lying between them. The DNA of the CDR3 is TGTGCCTGGAGTGGACAATCTAACTATGGCTACACCTTC. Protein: CAWSGQSNYGYTF.

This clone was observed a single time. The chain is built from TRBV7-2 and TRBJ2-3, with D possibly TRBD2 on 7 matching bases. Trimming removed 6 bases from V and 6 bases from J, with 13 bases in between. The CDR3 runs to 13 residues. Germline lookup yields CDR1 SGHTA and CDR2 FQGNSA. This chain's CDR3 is CASRRGAGDTQYF. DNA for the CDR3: TGTGCCAGCAGACGGGGGGCTGGGGATACGCAGTATTTT.

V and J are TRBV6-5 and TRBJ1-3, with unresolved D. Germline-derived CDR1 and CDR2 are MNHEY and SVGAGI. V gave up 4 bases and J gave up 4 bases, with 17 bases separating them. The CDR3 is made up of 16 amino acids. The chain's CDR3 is CASSSHRGRTGNTIYF. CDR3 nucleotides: TGTGCCAGCAGTTCGCACAGAGGGCGCACCGGAAACACCATATATTTT.

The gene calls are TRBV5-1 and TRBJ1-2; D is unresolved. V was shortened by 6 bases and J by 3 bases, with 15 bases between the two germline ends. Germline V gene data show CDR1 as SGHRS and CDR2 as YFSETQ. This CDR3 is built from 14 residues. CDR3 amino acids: CASTKEEVDYGYTF. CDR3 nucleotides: TGCGCCAGCACGAAAGAGGAGGTGGACTATGGCTACACCTTC.

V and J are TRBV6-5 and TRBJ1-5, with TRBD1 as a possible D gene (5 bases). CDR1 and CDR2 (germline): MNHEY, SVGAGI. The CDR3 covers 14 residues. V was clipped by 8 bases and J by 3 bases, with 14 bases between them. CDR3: CASCPGPHNQPQHF. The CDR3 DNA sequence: TGTGCCAGCTGTCCGGGACCCCACAATCAGCCCCAGCATTTT.

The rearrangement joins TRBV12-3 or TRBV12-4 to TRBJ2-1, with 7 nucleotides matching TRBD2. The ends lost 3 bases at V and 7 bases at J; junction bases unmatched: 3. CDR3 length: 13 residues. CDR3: CASSLTSLNEQFF. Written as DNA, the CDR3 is TGTGCCAGCAGTTTGACTAGCCTTAATGAGCAGTTCTTC.

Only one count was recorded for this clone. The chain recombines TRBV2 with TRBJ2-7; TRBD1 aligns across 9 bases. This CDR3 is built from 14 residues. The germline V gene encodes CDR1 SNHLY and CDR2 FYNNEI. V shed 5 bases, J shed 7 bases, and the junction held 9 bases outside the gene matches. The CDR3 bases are TGTGCCAGCAGTCTGACAGGGGGGCCGTGGGAGCAGTACTTC. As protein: CASSLTGGPWEQYF.